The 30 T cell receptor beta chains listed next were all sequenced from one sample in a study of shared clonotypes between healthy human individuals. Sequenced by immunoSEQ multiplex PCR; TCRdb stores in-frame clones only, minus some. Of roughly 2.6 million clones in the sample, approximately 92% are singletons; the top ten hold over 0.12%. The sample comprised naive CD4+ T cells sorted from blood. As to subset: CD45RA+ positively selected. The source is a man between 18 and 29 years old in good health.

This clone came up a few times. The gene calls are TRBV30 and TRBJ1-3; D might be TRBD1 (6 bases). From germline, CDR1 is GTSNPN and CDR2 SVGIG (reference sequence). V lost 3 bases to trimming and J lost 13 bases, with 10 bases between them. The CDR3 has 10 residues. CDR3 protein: CAWRQGRIYF. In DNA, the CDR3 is TGTGCCTGGAGGCAGGGGAGGATATATTTT.

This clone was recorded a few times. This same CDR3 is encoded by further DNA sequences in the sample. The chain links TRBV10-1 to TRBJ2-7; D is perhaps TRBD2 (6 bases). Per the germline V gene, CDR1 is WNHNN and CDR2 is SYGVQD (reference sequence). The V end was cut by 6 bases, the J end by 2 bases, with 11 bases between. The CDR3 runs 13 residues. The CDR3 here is CASSPGTPYEQYF. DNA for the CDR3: TGCGCCAGCAGCCCCGGGACTCCCTACGAGCAGTACTTC.

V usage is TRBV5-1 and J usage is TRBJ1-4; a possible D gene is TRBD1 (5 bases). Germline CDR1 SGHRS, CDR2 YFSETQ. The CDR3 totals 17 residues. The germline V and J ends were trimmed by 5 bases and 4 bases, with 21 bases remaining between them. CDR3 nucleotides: TGCGCCAGCAGACTTAAGACCGGAGGGGTTTTTAATGAAAAACTGTTTTTT. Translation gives CASRLKTGGVFNEKLFF.

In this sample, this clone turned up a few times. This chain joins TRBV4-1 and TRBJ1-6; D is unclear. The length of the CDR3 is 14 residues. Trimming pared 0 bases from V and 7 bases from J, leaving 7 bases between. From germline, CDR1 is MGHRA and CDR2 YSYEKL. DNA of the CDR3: TGCGCCAGCAGCCAAGATTTGGGCAATTCACCCCTCCACTTT. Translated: CASSQDLGNSPLHF.

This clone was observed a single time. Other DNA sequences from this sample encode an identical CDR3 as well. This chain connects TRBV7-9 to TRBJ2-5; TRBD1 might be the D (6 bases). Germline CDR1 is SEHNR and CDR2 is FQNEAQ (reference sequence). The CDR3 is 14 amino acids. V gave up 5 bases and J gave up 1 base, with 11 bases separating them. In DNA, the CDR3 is TGTGCCAGCAGCGCGACAGGTCTCCAAGAGACCCAGTACTTC. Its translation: CASSATGLQETQYF.

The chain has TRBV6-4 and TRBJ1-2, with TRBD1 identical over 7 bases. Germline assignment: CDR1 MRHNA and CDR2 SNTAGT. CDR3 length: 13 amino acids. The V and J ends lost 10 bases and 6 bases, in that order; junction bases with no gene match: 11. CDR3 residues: CATCIQGRDGYTF. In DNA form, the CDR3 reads TGTGCCACGTGTATACAGGGGAGGGATGGCTACACCTTC.

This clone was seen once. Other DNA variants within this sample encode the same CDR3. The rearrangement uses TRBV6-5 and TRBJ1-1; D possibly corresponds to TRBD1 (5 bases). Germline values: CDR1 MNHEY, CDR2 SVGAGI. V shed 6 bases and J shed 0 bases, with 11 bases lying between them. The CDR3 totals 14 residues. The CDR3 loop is CASRRDGLNTEAFF. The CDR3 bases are TGTGCCAGCAGACGGGACGGTCTGAACACTGAAGCTTTCTTT.

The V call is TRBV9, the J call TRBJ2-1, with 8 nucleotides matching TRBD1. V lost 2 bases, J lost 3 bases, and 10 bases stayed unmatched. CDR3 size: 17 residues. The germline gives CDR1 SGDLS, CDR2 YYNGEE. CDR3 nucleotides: TGTGCCAGCAGCGTCACGCCGACAGGGGCTTACTACAATGAGCAGTTCTTC. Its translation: CASSVTPTGAYYNEQFF.

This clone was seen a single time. The CDR3 region is CSVERGSSDTQYF. The CDR3 DNA sequence: TGCAGCGTTGAAAGGGGGAGTTCAGATACGCAGTATTTT. The chain combines TRBV29-1 with TRBJ2-3, with D maybe TRBD1 (6 bases). Deletions cut 2 bases from V and 4 bases from J, with 10 bases between. This CDR3 comprises 13 residues. The germline V gene encodes CDR1 SQVTM and CDR2 ANQGSEA.

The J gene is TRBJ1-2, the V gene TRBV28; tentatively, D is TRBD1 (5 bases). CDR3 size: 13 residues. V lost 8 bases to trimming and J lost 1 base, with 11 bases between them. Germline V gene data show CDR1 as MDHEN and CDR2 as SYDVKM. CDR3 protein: CASQSGGNYGYTF. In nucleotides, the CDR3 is TGTGCCAGCCAAAGTGGGGGTAACTATGGCTACACCTTC.

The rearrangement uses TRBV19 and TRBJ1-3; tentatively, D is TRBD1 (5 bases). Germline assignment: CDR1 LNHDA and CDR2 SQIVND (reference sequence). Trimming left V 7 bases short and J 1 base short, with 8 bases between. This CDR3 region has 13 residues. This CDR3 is CASTRTSGNTIYF. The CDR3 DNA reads TGTGCCAGTACTCGGACATCTGGAAACACCATATATTTT.

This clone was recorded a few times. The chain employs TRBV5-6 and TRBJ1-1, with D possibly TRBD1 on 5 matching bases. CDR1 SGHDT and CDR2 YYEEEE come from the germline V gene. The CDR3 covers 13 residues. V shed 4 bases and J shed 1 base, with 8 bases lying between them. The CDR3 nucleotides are TGTGCCAGCAGCCCCGGGGGGAACACTGAAGCTTTCTTT. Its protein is CASSPGGNTEAFF.

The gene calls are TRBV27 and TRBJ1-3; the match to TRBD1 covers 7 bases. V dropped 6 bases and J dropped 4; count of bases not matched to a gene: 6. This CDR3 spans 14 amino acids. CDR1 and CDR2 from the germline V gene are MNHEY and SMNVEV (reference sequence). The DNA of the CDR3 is TGTGCCAGCAGACCGACAGGGCCCGGAAACACCATATATTTT. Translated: CASRPTGPGNTIYF.

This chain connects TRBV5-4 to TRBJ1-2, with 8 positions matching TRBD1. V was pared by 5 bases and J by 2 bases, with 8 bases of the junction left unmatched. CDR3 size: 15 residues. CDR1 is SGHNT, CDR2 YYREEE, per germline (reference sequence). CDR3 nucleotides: TGTGCCAGCAGTTATCCAGGGGGCGAAAACTATGGCTACACCTTC. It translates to CASSYPGGENYGYTF.

The CDR3 nucleotides are TGTGCCAGCAGCTTGGGCCGGGACGACATTCAGTACTTC. This translates into CASSLGRDDIQYF. The chain has TRBV7-2 and TRBJ2-4, with D perhaps assigned TRBD1 or TRBD2 (5 bases each). V shed 3 bases and J shed 8 bases, with 11 bases lying between them. The CDR3 has 13 amino acids. CDR1 is SGHTA, CDR2 FQGNSA, per germline.

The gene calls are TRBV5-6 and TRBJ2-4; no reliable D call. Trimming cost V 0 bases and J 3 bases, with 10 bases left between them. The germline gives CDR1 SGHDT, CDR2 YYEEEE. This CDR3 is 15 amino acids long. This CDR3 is CASSLVRVSKNIQYF. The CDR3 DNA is TGTGCCAGCAGCTTGGTCCGGGTCAGCAAAAACATTCAGTACTTC.

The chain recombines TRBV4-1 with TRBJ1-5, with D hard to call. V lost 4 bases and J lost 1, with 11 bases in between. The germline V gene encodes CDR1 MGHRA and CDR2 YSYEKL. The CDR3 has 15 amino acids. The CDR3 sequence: CASSPRGLSNQPQHF. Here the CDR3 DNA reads TGCGCCAGCAGCCCCCGCGGGCTAAGCAATCAGCCCCAGCATTTT.

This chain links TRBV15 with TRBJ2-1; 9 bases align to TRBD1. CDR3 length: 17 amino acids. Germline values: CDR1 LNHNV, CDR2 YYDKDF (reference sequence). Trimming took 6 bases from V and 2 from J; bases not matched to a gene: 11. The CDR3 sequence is CATSSRQGTGTYNEQFF. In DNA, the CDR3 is TGTGCCACCAGTTCTCGCCAAGGGACAGGGACCTACAATGAGCAGTTCTTC.

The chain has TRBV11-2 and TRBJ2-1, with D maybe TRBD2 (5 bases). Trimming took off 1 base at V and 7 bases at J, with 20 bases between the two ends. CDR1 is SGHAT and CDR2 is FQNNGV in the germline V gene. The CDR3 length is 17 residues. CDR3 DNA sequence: TGTGCCAGCAGCTTAGTTGATCAACCCCGGGGTAATAATGAGCAGTTCTTC. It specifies CASSLVDQPRGNNEQFF.

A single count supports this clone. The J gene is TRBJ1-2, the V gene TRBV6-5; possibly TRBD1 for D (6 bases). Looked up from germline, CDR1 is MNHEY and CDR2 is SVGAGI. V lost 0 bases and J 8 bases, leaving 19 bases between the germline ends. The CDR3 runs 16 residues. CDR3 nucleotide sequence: TGTGCCAGCAGTTACTCGTTTAGTATGGGGGCGGAAGGCTACACCTTC. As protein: CASSYSFSMGAEGYTF.

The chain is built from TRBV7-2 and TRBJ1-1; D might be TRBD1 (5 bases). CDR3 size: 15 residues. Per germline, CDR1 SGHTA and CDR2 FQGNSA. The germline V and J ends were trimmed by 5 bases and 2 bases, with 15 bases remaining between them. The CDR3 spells CASSPRGLPNTEAFF. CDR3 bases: TGTGCCAGCAGCCCCCGGGGACTTCCCAACACTGAAGCTTTCTTT. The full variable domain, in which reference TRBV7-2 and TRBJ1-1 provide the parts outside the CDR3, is GAGVSQSPSNKVTEKGKDVELRCDPISGHTALYWYRQSLGQGLEFLIYFQGNSAPDKSGLPSDRFSAERTGGSVSTLTIQRTQQEDSAVYLCASSPRGLPNTEAFFGQGTRLTVV.

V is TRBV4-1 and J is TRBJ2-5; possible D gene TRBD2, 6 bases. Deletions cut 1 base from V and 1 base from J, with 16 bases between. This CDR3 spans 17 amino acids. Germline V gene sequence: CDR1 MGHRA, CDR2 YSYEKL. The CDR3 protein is CASSQGVLAASQETQYF. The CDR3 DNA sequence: TGCGCCAGCAGCCAAGGGGTGTTAGCGGCCTCCCAAGAGACCCAGTACTTC.

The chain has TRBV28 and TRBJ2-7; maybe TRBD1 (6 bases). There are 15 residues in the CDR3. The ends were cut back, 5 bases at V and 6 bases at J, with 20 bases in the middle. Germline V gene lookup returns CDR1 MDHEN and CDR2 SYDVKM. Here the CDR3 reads CASSLAGTPTSEQYF. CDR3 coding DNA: TGTGCCAGCAGTCTCGCCGGGACACCCACTAGCGAGCAGTACTTC.

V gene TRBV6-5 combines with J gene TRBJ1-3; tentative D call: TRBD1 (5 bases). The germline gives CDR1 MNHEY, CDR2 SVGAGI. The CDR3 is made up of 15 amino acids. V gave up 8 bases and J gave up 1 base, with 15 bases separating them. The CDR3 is CASRSIPGSGNTIYF. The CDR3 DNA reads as TGTGCCAGCCGTTCCATTCCAGGGTCTGGAAACACCATATATTTT.

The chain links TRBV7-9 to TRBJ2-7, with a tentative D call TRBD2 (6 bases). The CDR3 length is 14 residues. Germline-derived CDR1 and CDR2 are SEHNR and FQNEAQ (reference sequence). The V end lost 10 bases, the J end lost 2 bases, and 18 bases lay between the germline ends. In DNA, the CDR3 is TGTGCCACTGAACGACTAGAGACTCCCTACGAGCAGTACTTC. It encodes CATERLETPYEQYF.

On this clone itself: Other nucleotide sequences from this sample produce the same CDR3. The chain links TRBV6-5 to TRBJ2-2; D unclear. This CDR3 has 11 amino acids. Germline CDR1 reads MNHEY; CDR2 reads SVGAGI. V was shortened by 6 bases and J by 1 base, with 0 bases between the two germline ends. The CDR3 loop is CASRNTGELFF. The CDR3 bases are TGTGCCAGCAGGAACACCGGGGAGCTGTTTTTT.

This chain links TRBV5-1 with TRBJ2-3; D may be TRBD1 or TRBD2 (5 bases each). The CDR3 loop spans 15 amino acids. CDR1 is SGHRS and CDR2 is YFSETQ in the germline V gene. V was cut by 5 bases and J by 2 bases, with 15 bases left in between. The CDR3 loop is CASRKDGDPTDTQYF. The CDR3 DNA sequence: TGCGCCAGCAGGAAAGATGGGGACCCCACAGATACGCAGTATTTT.

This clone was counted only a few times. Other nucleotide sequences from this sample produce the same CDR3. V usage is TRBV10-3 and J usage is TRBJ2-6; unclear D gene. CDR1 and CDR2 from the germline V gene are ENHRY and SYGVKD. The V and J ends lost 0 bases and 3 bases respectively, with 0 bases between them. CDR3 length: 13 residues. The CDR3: CAISESGANVLTF. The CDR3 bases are TGTGCCATCAGTGAGTCTGGGGCCAACGTCCTGACTTTC.

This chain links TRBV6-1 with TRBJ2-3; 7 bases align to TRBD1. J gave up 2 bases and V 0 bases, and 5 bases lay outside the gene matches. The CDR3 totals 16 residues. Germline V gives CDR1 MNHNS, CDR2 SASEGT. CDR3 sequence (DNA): TGTGCCAGCAGTGAAGCGCAGGGGGTATTCACAGATACGCAGTATTTT. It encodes CASSEAQGVFTDTQYF.

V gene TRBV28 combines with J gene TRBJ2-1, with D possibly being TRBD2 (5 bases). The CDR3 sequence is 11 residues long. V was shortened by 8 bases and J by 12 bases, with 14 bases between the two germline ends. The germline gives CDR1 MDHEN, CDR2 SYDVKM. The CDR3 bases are TGTGCCAGCGTGGCGGGCTCGACGCAGTTCTTC. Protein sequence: CASVAGSTQFF.